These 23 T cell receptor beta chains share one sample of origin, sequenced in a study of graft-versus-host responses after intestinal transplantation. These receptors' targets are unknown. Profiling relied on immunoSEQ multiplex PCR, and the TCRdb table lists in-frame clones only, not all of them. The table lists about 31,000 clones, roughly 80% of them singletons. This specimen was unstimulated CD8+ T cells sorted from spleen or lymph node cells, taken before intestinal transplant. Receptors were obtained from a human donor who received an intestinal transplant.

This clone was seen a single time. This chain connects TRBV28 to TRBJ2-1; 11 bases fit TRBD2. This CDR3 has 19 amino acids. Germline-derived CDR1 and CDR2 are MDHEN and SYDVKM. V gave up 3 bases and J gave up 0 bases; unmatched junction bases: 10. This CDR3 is CASSFRASGGWSSYNEQFF. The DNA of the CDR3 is TGTGCCAGCAGTTTCAGGGCTAGCGGGGGGTGGAGCTCCTACAATGAGCAGTTCTTC.

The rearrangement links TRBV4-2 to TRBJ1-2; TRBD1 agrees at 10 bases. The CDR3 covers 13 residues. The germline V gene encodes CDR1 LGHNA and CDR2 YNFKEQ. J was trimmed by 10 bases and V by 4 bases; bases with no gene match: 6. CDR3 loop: CASSRGQGEAYTF. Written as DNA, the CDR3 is TGTGCCAGCAGCCGAGGACAGGGGGAGGCCTACACCTTC.

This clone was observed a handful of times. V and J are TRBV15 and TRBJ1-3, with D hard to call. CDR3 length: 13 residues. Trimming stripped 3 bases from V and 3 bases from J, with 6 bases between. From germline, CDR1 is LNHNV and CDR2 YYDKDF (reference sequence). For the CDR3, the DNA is TGTGCCACCAGCAGCCGCAGTGGAAACACCATATATTTT. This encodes CATSSRSGNTIYF.

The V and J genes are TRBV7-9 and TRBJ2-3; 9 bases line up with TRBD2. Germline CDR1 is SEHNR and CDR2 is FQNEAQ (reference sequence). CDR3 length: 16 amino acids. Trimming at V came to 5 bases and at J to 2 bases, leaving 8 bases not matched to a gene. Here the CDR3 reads CASSQAGLAFTDTQYF. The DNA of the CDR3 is TGTGCCAGCAGCCAAGCGGGACTAGCATTCACAGATACGCAGTATTTT.

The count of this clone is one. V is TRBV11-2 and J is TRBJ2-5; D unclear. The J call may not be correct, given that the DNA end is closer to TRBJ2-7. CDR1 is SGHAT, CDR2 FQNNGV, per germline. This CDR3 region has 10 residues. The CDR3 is CASSFNEQYF. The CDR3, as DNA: TGTGCCAGCAGCTTTAACGAGCAGTACTTC.

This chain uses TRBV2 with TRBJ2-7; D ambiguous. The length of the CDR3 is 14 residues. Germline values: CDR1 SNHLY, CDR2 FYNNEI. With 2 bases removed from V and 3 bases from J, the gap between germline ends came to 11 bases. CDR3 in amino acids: CASSEPLLRYEQYF. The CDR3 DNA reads TGTGCCAGCAGTGAACCGCTACTCCGCTACGAGCAGTACTTC.

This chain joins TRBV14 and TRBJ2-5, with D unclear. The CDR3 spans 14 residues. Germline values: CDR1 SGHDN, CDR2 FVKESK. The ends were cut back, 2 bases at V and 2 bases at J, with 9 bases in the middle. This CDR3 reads CASSQFRRQETQYF. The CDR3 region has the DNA TGTGCCAGCAGCCAATTTAGGCGGCAAGAGACCCAGTACTTC.

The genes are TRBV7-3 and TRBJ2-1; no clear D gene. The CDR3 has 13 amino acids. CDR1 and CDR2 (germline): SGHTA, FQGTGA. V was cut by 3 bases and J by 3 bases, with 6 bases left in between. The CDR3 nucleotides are TGTGCCAGCAGCTTCACATACTACAATGAGCAGTTCTTC. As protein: CASSFTYYNEQFF.

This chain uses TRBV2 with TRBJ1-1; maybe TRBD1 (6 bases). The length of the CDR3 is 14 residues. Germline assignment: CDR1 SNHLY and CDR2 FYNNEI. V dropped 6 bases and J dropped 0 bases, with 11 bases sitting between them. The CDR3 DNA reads TGTGCCAGCAGACAGGGATACATGAACACTGAAGCTTTCTTT. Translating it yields CASRQGYMNTEAFF.

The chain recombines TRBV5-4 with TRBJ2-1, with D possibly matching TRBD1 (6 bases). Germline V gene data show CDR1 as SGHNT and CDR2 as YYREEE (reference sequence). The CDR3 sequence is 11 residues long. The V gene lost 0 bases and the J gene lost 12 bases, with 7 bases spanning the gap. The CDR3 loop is CASSLGGGQFF. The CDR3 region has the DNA TGTGCCAGCAGCTTGGGAGGGGGGCAGTTCTTC.

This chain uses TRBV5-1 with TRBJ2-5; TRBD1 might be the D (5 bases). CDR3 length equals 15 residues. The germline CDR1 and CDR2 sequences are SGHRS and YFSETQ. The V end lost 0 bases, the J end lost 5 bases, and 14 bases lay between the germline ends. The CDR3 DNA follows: TGCGCCAGCAGCTTGGCCAGGGCTTTCTTCGAGACCCAGTACTTC. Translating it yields CASSLARAFFETQYF.

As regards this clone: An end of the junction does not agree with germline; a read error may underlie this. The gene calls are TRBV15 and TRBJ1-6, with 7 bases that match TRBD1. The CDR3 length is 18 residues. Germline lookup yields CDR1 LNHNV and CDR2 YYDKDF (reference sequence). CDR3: CVTSRGDSFNSYNSPLHF. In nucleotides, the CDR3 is TGTGTCACCAGCAGAGGGGACAGCTTCAACTCCTATAATTCACCCCTCCACTTT.

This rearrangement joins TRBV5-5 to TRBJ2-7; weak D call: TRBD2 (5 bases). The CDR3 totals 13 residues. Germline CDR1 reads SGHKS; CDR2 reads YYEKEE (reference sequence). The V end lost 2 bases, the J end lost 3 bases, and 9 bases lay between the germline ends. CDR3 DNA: TGTGCCAGCAGCTTCGGGATACTCTACGAGCAGTACTTC. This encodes CASSFGILYEQYF.

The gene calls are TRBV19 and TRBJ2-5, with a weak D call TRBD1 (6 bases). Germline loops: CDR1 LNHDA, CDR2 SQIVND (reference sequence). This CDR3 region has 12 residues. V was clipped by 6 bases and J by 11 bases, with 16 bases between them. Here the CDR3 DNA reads TGTGCCAGTAGACAGACAGGCGGAGAGCAGTACTTC. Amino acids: CASRQTGGEQYF.

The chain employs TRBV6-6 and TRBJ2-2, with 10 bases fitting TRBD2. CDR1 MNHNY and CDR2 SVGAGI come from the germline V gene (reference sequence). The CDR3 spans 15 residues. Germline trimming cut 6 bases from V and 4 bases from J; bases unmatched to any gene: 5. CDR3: CASSRTSGPTGELFF. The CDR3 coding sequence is TGTGCCAGCAGCCGGACTAGCGGTCCCACCGGGGAGCTGTTTTTT.

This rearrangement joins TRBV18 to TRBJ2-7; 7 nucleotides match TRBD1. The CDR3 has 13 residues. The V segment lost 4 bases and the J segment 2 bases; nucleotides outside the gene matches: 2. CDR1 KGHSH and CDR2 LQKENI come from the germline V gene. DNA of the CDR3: TGTGCCAGCTCACTAGGGACAGCCTACGAGCAGTACTTC. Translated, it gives CASSLGTAYEQYF. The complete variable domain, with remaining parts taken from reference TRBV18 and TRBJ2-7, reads NAGVMQNPRHLVRRRGQEARLRCSPMKGHSHVYWYRQLPEEGLKFMVYLQKENIIDESGMPKERFSAEFPKEGPSILRIQQVVRGDSAAYFCASSLGTAYEQYFGPGTRLTVT.

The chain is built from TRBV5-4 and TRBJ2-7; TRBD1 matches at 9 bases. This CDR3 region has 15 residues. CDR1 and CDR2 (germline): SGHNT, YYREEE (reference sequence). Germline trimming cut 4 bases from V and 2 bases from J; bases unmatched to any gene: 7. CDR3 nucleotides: TGTGCCAGCAGCCCGCGGGACAGGGCTCCCTACGAGCAGTACTTC. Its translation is CASSPRDRAPYEQYF.

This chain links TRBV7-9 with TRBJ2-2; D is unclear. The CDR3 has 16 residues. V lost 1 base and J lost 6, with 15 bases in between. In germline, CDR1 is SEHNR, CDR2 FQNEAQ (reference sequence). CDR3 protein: CASSLVPSVDSGELFF. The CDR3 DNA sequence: TGTGCCAGCAGCTTAGTTCCCAGCGTTGATTCCGGGGAGCTGTTTTTT.

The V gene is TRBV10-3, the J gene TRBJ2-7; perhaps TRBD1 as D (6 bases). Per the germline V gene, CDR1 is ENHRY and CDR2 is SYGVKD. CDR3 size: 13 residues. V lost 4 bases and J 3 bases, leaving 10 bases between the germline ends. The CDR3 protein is CAISAPGHYEQYF. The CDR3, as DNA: TGTGCCATCAGTGCCCCGGGACACTACGAGCAGTACTTC.

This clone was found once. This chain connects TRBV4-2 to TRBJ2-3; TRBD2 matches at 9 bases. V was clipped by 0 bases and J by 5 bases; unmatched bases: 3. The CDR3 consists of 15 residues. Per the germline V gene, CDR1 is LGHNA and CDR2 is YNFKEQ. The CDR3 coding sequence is TGTGCCAGCAGCCAAGAGCTAGCGGGACTAGATACGCAGTATTTT. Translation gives CASSQELAGLDTQYF.

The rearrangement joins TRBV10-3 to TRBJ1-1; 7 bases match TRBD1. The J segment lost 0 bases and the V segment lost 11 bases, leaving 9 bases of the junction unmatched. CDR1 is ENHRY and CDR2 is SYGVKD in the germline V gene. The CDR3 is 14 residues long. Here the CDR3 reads CAFPLDRMNTEAFF. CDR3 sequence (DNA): TGTGCCTTTCCCCTGGACAGGATGAACACTGAAGCTTTCTTT.

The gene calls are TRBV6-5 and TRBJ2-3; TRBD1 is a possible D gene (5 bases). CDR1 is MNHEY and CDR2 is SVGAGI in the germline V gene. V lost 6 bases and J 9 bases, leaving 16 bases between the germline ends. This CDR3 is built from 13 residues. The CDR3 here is CASRPRQTRTQYF. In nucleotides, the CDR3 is TGTGCCAGCAGACCCAGACAGACCCGGACGCAGTATTTT.

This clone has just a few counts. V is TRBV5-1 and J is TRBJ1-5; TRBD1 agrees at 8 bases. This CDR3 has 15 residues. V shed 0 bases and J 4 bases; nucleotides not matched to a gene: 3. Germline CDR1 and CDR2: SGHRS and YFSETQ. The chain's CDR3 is CASSLAGGGNQPQHF. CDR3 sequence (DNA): TGCGCCAGCAGCTTGGCAGGGGGCGGAAATCAGCCCCAGCATTTT.